This TCR beta chain was observed in a study of blood T cell repertoires in COVID-19 (dated by TCRdb to about 2020). About the study as a whole: Samples covering the acute and convalescent phases of COVID-19 were provided by collaborators in the United States, Italy and Spain. The material from the prospective study consisted of cDNA or gDNA derived from T cells, B-cell-depleted T cells, or PBMCs. The sample metadata nearly always contained a de-identified subject ID, COVID-19 status, age in years and sex. The repertoires were released in a freely available public database intended as a resource for research on the immune response to SARS-CoV-2. Deeply sampled blood TCRbeta repertoires from subjects exposed to, actively infected with, or recovered from COVID-19 were included in the dataset. Where HLA class I and class II types were available, the types were taken from metadata supplied by the sample provider, not from assay-based typing. Samples were obtained from the ongoing ImmuneRACE study (first 160 participants) and from 1,254 subjects provided by 6 global collaborators.

Points on this clone: Its antigen specificity is not known. Qualities for individual bases were not recorded, and no much larger clone is one base off.

Each collaborating institution followed its own protocols to collect whole blood in K2EDTA tubes. For TCRbeta analysis, collaborators shipped samples in one of three forms: frozen whole blood, isolated PBMCs, or DNA extracted from either of those sample types. V trim: 9 bases; J trim: 2 bases; unmatched bases: 3. From the cysteine up to the phenylalanine, the CDR3 has a length of 13 residues. This entry keeps only the CDR3 DNA: 39 bases, framed from base 1. CDR1 and CDR2, looked up from the germline V gene, are LGHNT and FRNRAP. TCRbeta CDR3 regions were amplified from genomic DNA by means of the immunoSEQ Assay, a bias-controlled multiplex PCR. Concerning the study's data processing: Nucleated cell counts per sample were estimated from amplification of reference gene primers within the assay. Sequence reads were collapsed and filtered to measure the absolute abundance of every unique TCRbeta CDR3 rearrangement. For each sample, productive Simpson clonality was calculated by taking the square root of Simpson's diversity index across productive rearrangements. TCRdb holds this immuneACCESS table with in-frame rearrangements only. Some clones are missing; in checked studies, unresolved V genes explain under half, and the rest has no known cause. The DNA was the basis for D and trimming; V, J and clone size are from that table. In all, the sample holds about 280,000 clones, and about 85% of those were seen once. Approximately 12% of the sample is in the top ten clones.

Results the study describes overall, beyond this receptor: The amount of clinical and demographic metadata varied by source and participant and was provided uncurated.

The V gene is TRBV12-5 and the J gene is TRBJ2-3, with 9 bases matching TRBD2. Material: peripheral blood. The clonotype was recovered from a human donor in a cohort sampled during active COVID-19. The CDR3 protein is CASLAGTTDTQYF. The nucleotide sequence is given as TGTGCTAGCCTAGCGGGAACCACAGATACGCAGTATTTT.